This entry features one T cell receptor beta chain sequence. The target antigen is unknown. This record comes from a study of a mutant IDH1 vaccine in newly diagnosed glioma. Study-level information: Initiation of the vaccine course occurred 4-6 weeks after radiotherapy alone, or alongside temozolomide cycles. Study-wide points: Pseudoprogression showed no apparent link to changes in top peripheral T cell clonotypes.

Germline lookup yields CDR1 MRHNA and CDR2 SNTAGT. The CDR3 spans 14 residues. Trimming removed 7 bases at V and 2 bases at J, with 11 bases between. Using immunoSEQ multiplex PCR, the repertoire was profiled, and TCRdb retains in-frame clones only, with some absent. The table records 50,000 to 70,000 clones, around 82% of them present only once. This sample's time point: week 23, last vaccination. Topical imiquimod accompanied each vaccine dose, which consisted of 300 ug of mutant IDH1 20-mer peptide. The donor cohort comprised cases of new WHO grade 3 or 4 IDH1-mutant, ATRX-lost astrocytoma. The TCR originated in a young man with glioma. Source: PBMCs, taken from a glioma patient whose treatment included an IDH1 peptide vaccine. J is TRBJ1-4 and V is TRBV6-4; D remains ambiguous. Written as DNA, the CDR3 is TGTGCCAGCACAGCAAGACATACTAATGAAAAACTGTTTTTT. It encodes CASTARHTNEKLFF.